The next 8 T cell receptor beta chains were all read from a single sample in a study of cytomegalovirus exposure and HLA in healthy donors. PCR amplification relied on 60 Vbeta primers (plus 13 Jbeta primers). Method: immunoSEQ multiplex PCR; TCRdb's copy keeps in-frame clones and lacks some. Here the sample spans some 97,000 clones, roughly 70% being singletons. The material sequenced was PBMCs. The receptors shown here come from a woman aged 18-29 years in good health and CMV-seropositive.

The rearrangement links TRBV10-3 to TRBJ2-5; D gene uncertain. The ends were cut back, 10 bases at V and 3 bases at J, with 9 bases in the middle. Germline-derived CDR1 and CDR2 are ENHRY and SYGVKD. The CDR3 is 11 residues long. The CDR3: CATVQEETQYF. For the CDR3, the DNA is TGTGCCACGGTGCAGGAAGAGACCCAGTACTTC.

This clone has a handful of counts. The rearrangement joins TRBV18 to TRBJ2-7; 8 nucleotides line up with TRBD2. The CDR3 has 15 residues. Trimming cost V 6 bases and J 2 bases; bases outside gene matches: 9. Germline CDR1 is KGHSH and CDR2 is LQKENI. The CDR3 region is CASSSDSGTAYEQYF. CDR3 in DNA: TGTGCCAGCTCTTCGGATAGCGGGACCGCCTACGAGCAGTACTTC.

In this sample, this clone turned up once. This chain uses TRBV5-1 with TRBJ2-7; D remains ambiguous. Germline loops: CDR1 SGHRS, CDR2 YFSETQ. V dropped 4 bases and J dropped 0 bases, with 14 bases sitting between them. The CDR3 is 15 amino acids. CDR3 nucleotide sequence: TGCGCCAGCAGCCTTCTCCCAGGCCTCTCCTACGAGCAGTACTTC. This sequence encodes CASSLLPGLSYEQYF.

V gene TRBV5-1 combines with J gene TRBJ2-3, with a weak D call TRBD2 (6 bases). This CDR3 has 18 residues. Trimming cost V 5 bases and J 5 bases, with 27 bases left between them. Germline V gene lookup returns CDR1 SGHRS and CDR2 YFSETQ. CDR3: CASRAGPSGVRVKDTQYF. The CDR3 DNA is TGCGCCAGCAGGGCGGGACCATCGGGGGTGAGGGTAAAAGATACGCAGTATTTT.

CDR3 in DNA: TGTGCCAGCAGCTATCAGGGAGGGGACTATGGCTACACCTTC. The encoded protein is CASSYQGGDYGYTF. The genes are TRBV7-2 and TRBJ1-2, with D possibly matching TRBD1 (5 bases). CDR1 SGHTA and CDR2 FQGNSA come from the germline V gene. Trimming cost V 4 bases and J 3 bases, with 12 bases left between them. This CDR3 region has 14 residues.

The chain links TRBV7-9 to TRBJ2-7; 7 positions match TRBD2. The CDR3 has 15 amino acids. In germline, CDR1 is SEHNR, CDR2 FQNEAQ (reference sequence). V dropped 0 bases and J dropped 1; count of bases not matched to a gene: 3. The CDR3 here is CASSLAPSGSYEQYF. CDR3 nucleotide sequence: TGTGCCAGCAGCTTAGCGCCTAGCGGTTCCTACGAGCAGTACTTC. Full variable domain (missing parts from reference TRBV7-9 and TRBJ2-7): DTGVSQNPRHKITKRGQNVTFRCDPISEHNRLYWYRQTLGQGPEFLTYFQNEAQLEKSRLLSDRFSAERPKGSFSTLEIQRTEQGDSAMYLCASSLAPSGSYEQYFGPGTRLTVT.

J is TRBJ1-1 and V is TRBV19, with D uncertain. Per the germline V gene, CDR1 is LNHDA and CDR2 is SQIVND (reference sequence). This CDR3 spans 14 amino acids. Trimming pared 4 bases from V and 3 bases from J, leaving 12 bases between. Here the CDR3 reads CASSRLWRDTEAFF. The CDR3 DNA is TGTGCCAGTAGTAGGTTGTGGAGGGACACTGAAGCTTTCTTT.

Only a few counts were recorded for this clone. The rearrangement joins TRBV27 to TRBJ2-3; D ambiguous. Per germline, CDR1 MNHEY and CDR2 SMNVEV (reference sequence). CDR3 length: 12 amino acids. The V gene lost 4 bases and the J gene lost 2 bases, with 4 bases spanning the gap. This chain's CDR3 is CASSSYTDTQYF. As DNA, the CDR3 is TGTGCCAGCAGTTCGTACACAGATACGCAGTATTTT.